Following are 19 T cell receptor beta chains from one sample sequenced in a study of beta chain features in type 1 diabetes. Overall study findings and caveats: Researchers report that Type 1 diabetes patients had moderately but significantly shorter TCRB CDR3s across all four CD4+ subsets.

Since all of the isolated RNA was reverse transcribed, expressed TCRB transcripts were what got sequenced. The method was immunoSEQ multiplex PCR; TCRdb's version includes in-frame clones alone and lacks a portion of them. This sample has under 300,000 clones, with approximately 25% found just once. These TCRs' antigens remain unknown. The sequenced sample consisted of naive CD4+ T cells from blood. The receptors derive from a woman in her twenties or thirties with type 1 diabetes.

V is TRBV7-9 and J is TRBJ2-7; TRBD2 matches at 8 bases. J was trimmed by 0 bases and V by 8 bases; bases with no gene match: 9. This CDR3 region has 15 residues. In germline, CDR1 is SEHNR, CDR2 FQNEAQ (reference sequence). This CDR3 reads CASQKTGGSSYEQYF. DNA of the CDR3: TGTGCCAGCCAGAAAACGGGGGGGAGCTCCTACGAGCAGTACTTC.

This clone was seen a few times. The V gene is TRBV5-1, the J gene TRBJ1-4; no firm D call. Germline V gene data show CDR1 as SGHRS and CDR2 as YFSETQ. This CDR3 comprises 15 residues. Trimming cost V 1 base and J 8 bases, with 15 bases left between them. The CDR3 reads CASSLSPGGFEKLFF. CDR3 nucleotide sequence: TGCGCCAGCAGCTTGTCACCTGGCGGTTTCGAAAAACTGTTTTTT. Combining the CDR3 with reference TRBV5-1 and TRBJ1-4 gives the whole variable domain KAGVTQTPRYLIKTRGQQVTLSCSPISGHRSVSWYQQTPGQGLQFLFEYFSETQRNKGNFPGRFSGRQFSNSRSEMNVSTLELGDSALYLCASSLSPGGFEKLFFGSGTQLSVL.

The V and J genes are TRBV7-6 and TRBJ2-3, with 9 bases lining up with TRBD1. CDR3 length: 15 amino acids. Germline V gene sequence: CDR1 SGHVS, CDR2 FNYEAQ. Losses at the gene ends were 3 bases for V and 3 bases for J; bases not matched to a gene: 4. CDR3 sequence reads: CASSFGGTGTDTQYF. The CDR3 nucleotides are TGTGCCAGCAGCTTCGGGGGGACAGGGACAGATACGCAGTATTTT. Full variable domain (missing parts from reference TRBV7-6 and TRBJ2-3): GAGVSQSPRYKVTKRGQDVALRCDPISGHVSLYWYRQALGQGPEFLTYFNYEAQQDKSGLPNDRFSAERPEGSISTLTIQRTEQRDSAMYRCASSFGGTGTDTQYFGPGTRLTVL.

The sample holds a few counts of this clone. The gene calls are TRBV27 and TRBJ2-1, with D tentatively TRBD2 (5 bases). The CDR3 contains 15 residues. Germline V gene lookup returns CDR1 MNHEY and CDR2 SMNVEV (reference sequence). With 3 bases removed from V and 3 bases from J, the gap between germline ends came to 12 bases. The CDR3 nucleotides read TGTGCCAGCAGTTTTGTCAGCGGTTACTACAATGAGCAGTTCTTC. Protein product: CASSFVSGYYNEQFF.

V is TRBV6-6 and J is TRBJ2-1; possibly TRBD1 for D (6 bases). This CDR3 is 14 amino acids long. V was trimmed by 3 bases and J by 7 bases, leaving 13 bases between them. Per germline, CDR1 MNHNY and CDR2 SVGAGI (reference sequence). CDR3 DNA: TGTGCCAGCAGTTATGGGCAGGGGACGAATGAGCAGTTCTTC. This gives the protein CASSYGQGTNEQFF.

V is TRBV7-3 and J is TRBJ1-1; no clear D gene. V was trimmed by 3 bases and J by 1 base, leaving 12 bases between them. CDR1 and CDR2 from the germline V gene are SGHTA and FQGTGA. The CDR3 length is 15 residues. CDR3 DNA: TGTGCCAGCAGCTTGTACTCAGGCCGGAACACTGAAGCTTTCTTT. Translation gives CASSLYSGRNTEAFF.

J is TRBJ2-7 and V is TRBV5-1, with 8 bases fitting TRBD1. This CDR3 is 13 amino acids long. Germline CDR1 and CDR2: SGHRS and YFSETQ. The V gene end was trimmed by 4 bases and the J gene end by 3 bases; junction bases not matched to a gene: 3. CDR3 sequence: CASSMGQVYEQYF. The CDR3 DNA is TGCGCCAGCAGCATGGGACAGGTCTACGAGCAGTACTTC.

This chain joins TRBV18 and TRBJ2-3; unclear D gene. CDR3 length equals 15 residues. Looked up from germline, CDR1 is KGHSH and CDR2 is LQKENI. V gave up 0 bases and J gave up 1 base, with 8 bases separating them. The CDR3 protein is CASSPPLDGTDTQYF. For the CDR3, the DNA is TGTGCCAGCTCACCACCTCTAGACGGCACAGATACGCAGTATTTT.

V and J are TRBV18 and TRBJ1-1; D is undetermined. This CDR3 is 13 amino acids long. Trimming left V 2 bases short and J 1 base short, with 5 bases between. The V gene's germline CDR1 is KGHSH and CDR2 LQKENI. The CDR3 DNA is TGTGCCAGCTCACCAGTCCGGAACACTGAAGCTTTCTTT. This translates into CASSPVRNTEAFF.

The chain joins TRBV4-1 to TRBJ1-2, with D uncertain. The V end lost 0 bases, the J end lost 8 bases, and 13 bases lay between the germline ends. CDR3 length: 14 amino acids. Germline CDR1 MGHRA, CDR2 YSYEKL. CDR3 nucleotide sequence: TGCGCCAGCAGCCAAGATCTCAGGTCTAAAGGCTACACCTTC. It yields the protein CASSQDLRSKGYTF.

The rearrangement uses TRBV18 and TRBJ2-6; weak D call: TRBD1 (6 bases). The CDR3 consists of 17 residues. Trimming removed 3 bases from V and 0 bases from J, with 12 bases in between. Germline-derived CDR1 and CDR2 are KGHSH and LQKENI. CDR3: CASSPAQGGSGANVLTF. The CDR3 bases are TGTGCCAGCTCACCGGCACAGGGTGGCTCTGGGGCCAACGTCCTGACTTTC.

The chain carries TRBV5-1 and TRBJ2-2, with TRBD2 as a possible D gene (6 bases). The CDR3 spans 14 residues. The V and J ends lost 4 bases and 5 bases respectively, with 12 bases between them. CDR1 and CDR2 (germline): SGHRS, YFSETQ. The CDR3 protein is CASSPQAGTGELFF. CDR3 DNA sequence: TGCGCCAGCAGCCCCCAGGCGGGGACCGGGGAGCTGTTTTTT.

The chain employs TRBV9 and TRBJ2-7, with D uncertain. Per the germline V gene, CDR1 is SGDLS and CDR2 is YYNGEE. The CDR3 has 14 amino acids. The ends were cut back, 0 bases at V and 6 bases at J, with 13 bases in the middle. CDR3 in DNA: TGTGCCAGCAGCGTAGATTTAGATGCGAGCGAGCAGTACTTC. Its protein is CASSVDLDASEQYF.

The genes are TRBV2 and TRBJ2-3, with D possibly matching TRBD2 (5 bases). Germline CDR1 SNHLY, CDR2 FYNNEI. The V end was cut by 5 bases, the J end by 1 base, with 16 bases between. The CDR3 has 16 amino acids. The CDR3 region has the DNA TGTGCCAGCAGTCCCTTCGGCAGCGGCGGCACAGATACGCAGTATTTT. Protein sequence: CASSPFGSGGTDTQYF.

This clone appeared a single time. The rearrangement uses TRBV7-9 and TRBJ1-1, with D maybe TRBD1 (5 bases). Germline CDR1 SEHNR, CDR2 FQNEAQ (reference sequence). The CDR3 spans 15 residues. Trimming stripped 7 bases from V and 3 bases from J, with 18 bases between. CDR3 protein: CASTALRGVDTEAFF. CDR3 DNA sequence: TGTGCCAGCACCGCCCTCCGGGGGGTGGACACTGAAGCTTTCTTT.

Regarding this clone: Other nucleotide sequences in the sample specify the same CDR3. This chain uses TRBV5-1 with TRBJ2-5, with 10 bases that match TRBD1. Germline V gives CDR1 SGHRS, CDR2 YFSETQ. This CDR3 region has 15 residues. Unmatched junction bases numbered 3, after V lost 1 base and J lost 3 bases. Here the CDR3 reads CASSLTGTGEETQYF. Written as DNA, the CDR3 is TGCGCCAGCAGCTTGACCGGGACAGGGGAAGAGACCCAGTACTTC.

The chain recombines TRBV6-5 with TRBJ1-4; 9 nucleotides match TRBD1. Unmatched junction bases numbered 5, after V lost 6 bases and J lost 6 bases. Germline V gene sequence: CDR1 MNHEY, CDR2 SVGAGI. The CDR3 is 14 residues long. DNA for the CDR3: TGTGCCAGCAGCATCCGGGACAGGGATGAAAAACTGTTTTTT. Translating it yields CASSIRDRDEKLFF.

This clone has just a few counts. This chain uses TRBV19 with TRBJ2-1, with 10 bases matching TRBD2. V shed 5 bases, J shed 6 bases, and the junction held 4 bases outside the gene matches. CDR1 and CDR2 from the germline V gene are LNHDA and SQIVND (reference sequence). The CDR3 is 14 amino acids. The CDR3 is CASSWASGSNEQFF. In DNA form, the CDR3 reads TGTGCCAGTAGTTGGGCTAGCGGGAGCAATGAGCAGTTCTTC.

This clone was counted only a few times. At one end the junction does not follow the germline gene, possibly because of a read error. The chain recombines TRBV18 with TRBJ1-1; D not resolved. Germline V gene data show CDR1 as KGHSH and CDR2 as LQKENI. The CDR3 is made up of 13 amino acids. The CDR3 region is CASLTHANAEAFF. Written as DNA, the CDR3 is TGTGCCAGTTTGACACATGCGAACGCTGAAGCTTTCTTT. Looking up the rest from reference TRBV18 and TRBJ1-1 gives the full variable domain: NAGVMQNPRHLVRRRGQEARLRCSPMKGHSHVYWYRQLPEEGLKFMVYLQKENIIDESGMPKERFSAEFPKEGPSILRIQQVVRGDSAAYFCASLTHANAEAFFGQGTRLTVV.